This T cell receptor (beta chain) was sequenced in a study of T cells in Graves' hyperthyroidism and ophthalmopathy. The sample holds many counts of this clonotype. Its antigen is not known. Study-wide results and limits: In blood, most of the thyroid clonotypes expanded above 0.001 were also present.

The V gene end was trimmed by 4 bases and the J gene end by 4 bases; junction bases not matched to a gene: 9. There are 15 residues in the CDR3. Germline CDR1 reads SGHTS; CDR2 reads YDEGEE. The patients, who ranged from 18 to 65 in age, presented with newly diagnosed hyperthyroidism lasting under 2 months. Uncontrolled infection, other autoimmune disease, pregnancy or lactation disqualified patients from enrolment. Authors of the study amplified TCR beta CDR3 regions from RNA transcripts. With the HTBI primer set, the TCR CDR3 went through a first round of RT-PCR. TCRdb reprocessed the multiplex PCR reads via MiXCR and lists one record per CDR3 protein. The sample records about 540,000 distinct CDR3 sequences, 46% being singletons.

The V and J genes are TRBV5-8 and TRBJ2-5; TRBD2 matches 8 bases. The TCR sequence derives from a woman aged 18-29 years with Graves' hyperthyroidism. Sequencing used peripheral blood or thyroid tissue (not recorded which). The CDR3 sequence is CASSPQSGSGETQYF. In DNA form, the CDR3 reads TGTGCCAGCAGCCCCCAGAGCGGGAGTGGAGAGACCCAGTACTTC.